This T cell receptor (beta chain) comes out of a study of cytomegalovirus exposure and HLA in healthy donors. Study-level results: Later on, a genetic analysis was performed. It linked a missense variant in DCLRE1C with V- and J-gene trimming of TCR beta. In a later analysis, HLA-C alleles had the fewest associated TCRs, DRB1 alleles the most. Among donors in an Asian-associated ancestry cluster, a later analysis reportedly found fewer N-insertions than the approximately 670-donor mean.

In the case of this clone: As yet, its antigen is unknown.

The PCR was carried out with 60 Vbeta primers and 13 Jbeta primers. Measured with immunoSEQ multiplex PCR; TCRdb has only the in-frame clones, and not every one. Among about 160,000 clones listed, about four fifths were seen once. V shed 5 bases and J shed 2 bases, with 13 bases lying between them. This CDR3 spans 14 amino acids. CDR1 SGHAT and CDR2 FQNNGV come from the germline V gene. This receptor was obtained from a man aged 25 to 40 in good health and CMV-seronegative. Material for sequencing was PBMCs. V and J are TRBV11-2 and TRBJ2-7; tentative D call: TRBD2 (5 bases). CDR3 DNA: TGTGCCAGCAGCCCGACCGGGGTCCCCTACGAGCAGTACTTC. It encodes CASSPTGVPYEQYF.